These T cell receptor beta chains were read from a single sample in a study of T cells of healthy individuals. TCRdb redid the calling of the 5' RACE reads with MiXCR, one entry per CDR3 protein. The table lists 65,000 to 95,000 distinct CDR3 sequences, roughly 5% of them singletons. The receptors were sampled from a female donor in good health. Each CDR3 is given with its conserved first and last residue. A D gene is named only where the DNA matches it firmly. The size of a clone is reported for some rows only, either as once, few or many, or as a class for expanded clones.

V gene	clone size	D gene	J gene	CDR3 protein	CDR3 DNA
TRBV20-1	many	TRBD1	TRBJ1-4	CSARDPTGTEKLFF	TGCAGTGCTAGAGATCCGACAGGGACTGAAAAACTGTTTTTT
TRBV6-5	many	TRBD1	TRBJ2-7	CASSGWTGVDYEQYF	TGTGCCAGCAGTGGGTGGACAGGGGTCGACTACGAGCAGTACTTC
TRBV5-1	many	TRBD2	TRBJ2-1	CASSSTSGRLTYNEQFF	TGCGCCAGCAGCAGTACTAGCGGGAGGCTAACCTACAATGAGCAGTTCTTC
TRBV7-9	many	TRBD1	TRBJ2-3	CASSSGQGDTQYF	TGTGCCAGCAGCTCGGGACAGGGCGATACGCAGTATTTT
TRBV5-4	-	-	TRBJ1-6	CASSMGSYNSPLHF	TGTGCCAGCAGCATGGGGTCCTATAATTCACCCCTCCACTTT
TRBV6-2/TRBV6-3	many	-	TRBJ1-5	CASSYSDLSNQPQHF	TGTGCCAGCAGTTACTCCGACCTTAGCAATCAGCCCCAGCATTTT
TRBV7-8	many	-	TRBJ2-1	CASSLSHSSYNEQFF	TGTGCCAGCAGCTTATCTCATAGCTCCTACAATGAGCAGTTCTTC
TRBV27	-	-	TRBJ1-2	CASSLSSAGDYTF	TGTGCCAGCAGTTTATCGAGCGCAGGGGACTACACCTTC
TRBV18	many	TRBD2	TRBJ2-4	CASSDKRTSGYIQYF	TGTGCCAGCTCAGATAAAAGGACTAGCGGGTATATTCAGTACTTC
TRBV5-6	few	-	TRBJ1-4	CASTRINEKLFF	TGTGCCAGCACACGGATTAATGAAAAACTGTTTTTT
TRBV6-4	many	TRBD1	TRBJ2-1	CASSAGTGGFDEQFF	TGTGCCAGCAGTGCCGGGACAGGGGGCTTTGATGAGCAGTTCTTC
TRBV7-9	many	TRBD1	TRBJ2-1	CASSSRQGNEQFF	TGTGCCAGCAGCTCCCGACAGGGAAATGAGCAGTTCTTC
TRBV5-1	many	-	TRBJ2-3	CASSFLPESDTQYF	TGCGCCAGCAGCTTCCTCCCCGAGTCAGATACGCAGTATTTT
TRBV5-5	-	-	TRBJ2-7	CASSPTGTGEIEQYF	TGTGCCAGCAGCCCTACCGGGACGGGGGAAATAGAGCAGTACTTC
TRBV27	many	TRBD2	TRBJ2-2	CASRPTSGRHTGELFF	TGTGCCAGCAGACCTACTAGCGGGAGGCACACCGGGGAGCTGTTTTTT
TRBV20-1	-	-	TRBJ2-7	CSAVQGTTAYEQYF	TGCAGTGCTGTTCAGGGTACCACCGCCTACGAGCAGTACTTC
TRBV29-1	many	-	TRBJ2-1	CSVGAGSNEQFF	TGCAGCGTTGGGGCGGGTAGCAATGAGCAGTTCTTC
TRBV20-1	many	-	TRBJ2-5	CSATGKSWYQETQYF	TGCAGTGCTACAGGGAAATCCTGGTACCAAGAGACCCAGTACTTC
TRBV19	-	-	TRBJ1-5	CASSPYGGSNQPQHF	TGTGCCAGTAGTCCCTACGGTGGTAGCAATCAGCCCCAGCATTTT
TRBV7-2	many	TRBD2	TRBJ2-3	CASSWTSKRTDTQYF	TGTGCCAGCAGCTGGACTAGCAAACGCACAGATACGCAGTATTTT
TRBV5-1	many	-	TRBJ2-2	CASSLEASWRGNTGELFF	TGCGCCAGCAGCTTGGAAGCGTCGTGGCGGGGGAACACCGGGGAGCTGTTTTTT
TRBV13	-	TRBD2	TRBJ2-7	CASSSGLALGTYEQYF	TGTGCCAGCAGCTCGGGACTAGCTCTTGGCACCTACGAGCAGTACTTC
TRBV6-5	many	-	TRBJ2-5	CASSYGSQETQYF	TGTGCCAGCAGTTACGGTTCCCAAGAGACCCAGTACTTC
TRBV27	many	TRBD2	TRBJ2-5	CASGSVAGGHETQYF	TGTGCCAGCGGTTCCGTAGCGGGAGGGCATGAGACCCAGTACTTC
TRBV29-1	many	TRBD1	TRBJ2-1	CSVRQGLSTLPRENEQFF	TGCAGCGTACGACAGGGGTTGTCCACCCTACCCCGCGAGAATGAGCAGTTCTTC
TRBV20-1	few	TRBD2	TRBJ2-5	CSATERDRTSGSVGETQYF	TGCAGTGCTACCGAGAGGGATAGGACTAGCGGGAGCGTGGGAGAGACCCAGTACTTC
TRBV7-9	many	-	TRBJ2-5	CASSAYRGGETQYF	TGTGCCAGCAGCGCCTACAGGGGAGGAGAGACCCAGTACTTC
TRBV6-6	-	TRBD1	TRBJ1-1	CASRVDRANTEAFF	TGTGCCAGCAGAGTTGACAGGGCGAACACTGAAGCTTTCTTT
TRBV6-5	many	-	TRBJ2-1	CASSYGWGDEQFF	TGTGCCAGCAGTTACGGATGGGGCGATGAGCAGTTCTTC
TRBV9	many	-	TRBJ2-2	CASSARADGELFF	TGTGCCAGCAGCGCTAGGGCCGACGGGGAGCTGTTTTTT
TRBV10-3	few	-	TRBJ1-2	CAIGSGNYGYTF	TGTGCCATCGGGTCAGGGAACTATGGCTACACCTTC
TRBV12-3/TRBV12-4	few	-	TRBJ2-2	CASSSARVTGELFF	TGTGCCAGCAGTTCCGCCAGGGTTACCGGGGAGCTGTTTTTT
TRBV7-9	few	-	TRBJ1-1	CASTPGSLNTEAFF	TGTGCCAGCACTCCGGGGTCGCTGAACACTGAAGCTTTCTTT
TRBV4-1	many	-	TRBJ1-1	CASSPGPVRNEAFF	TGCGCCAGCAGCCCGGGACCGGTGCGTAATGAAGCTTTCTTT
TRBV6-2/TRBV6-3	many	-	TRBJ1-5	CASSYSRGNQPQHF	TGTGCCAGCAGTTACTCGAGGGGCAATCAGCCCCAGCATTTT
TRBV4-1	many	-	TRBJ1-4	CASSQDSLWEKLFF	TGCGCCAGCAGCCAAGATTCCTTATGGGAAAAACTGTTTTTT
TRBV15	many	TRBD2	TRBJ2-1	CATSRTSGNEQFF	TGTGCCACCAGCAGGACTAGCGGGAATGAGCAGTTCTTC
TRBV7-8	many	TRBD2	TRBJ2-3	CASSLEREADTQYF	TGTGCCAGCAGCTTAGAGCGGGAGGCGGATACGCAGTATTTT
TRBV7-2	-	-	TRBJ1-3	CASSLAQTLSGNTIYF	TGTGCCAGCAGCTTAGCGCAAACGCTCTCTGGAAACACCATATATTTT
TRBV5-1	-	-	TRBJ1-4	CASSLEGDATNEKLFF	TGCGCCAGCAGCTTGGAAGGGGATGCAACTAATGAAAAACTGTTTTTT
TRBV2	many	TRBD1	TRBJ1-1	CASGPTRQGGHTEAFF	TGTGCCAGCGGCCCAACCCGACAGGGGGGTCACACTGAAGCTTTCTTT
TRBV30	few	-	TRBJ2-3	CAWSRASDTQYF	TGTGCCTGGAGCCGGGCGTCGGATACGCAGTATTTT
TRBV5-1	many	-	TRBJ2-5	CASSYGRGQETQYF	TGCGCCAGCAGCTACGGACGGGGCCAAGAGACCCAGTACTTC
TRBV4-1	-	TRBD2	TRBJ2-1	CASSPTPGLAGVRQFF	TGCGCCAGCAGCCCCACACCGGGACTAGCGGGAGTCAGGCAGTTCTTC
TRBV20-1	few	TRBD1	TRBJ1-2	CSAPRGDRSFYGYTF	TGCAGTGCTCCTAGGGGGGACAGATCCTTCTACGGCTACACCTTC
TRBV28	many	-	TRBJ2-7	CASRRGFISYEQYF	TGTGCCAGCAGGAGAGGGTTCATATCCTACGAGCAGTACTTC
TRBV7-2	few	-	TRBJ1-2	CATKGVDRYGYTF	TGTGCCACCAAAGGGGTGGATCGCTATGGCTACACCTTC
TRBV4-2	many	-	TRBJ2-7	CASSQDTVVGEQYF	TGTGCCAGCAGCCAAGATACAGTAGTAGGCGAGCAGTACTTC
TRBV30	-	-	TRBJ2-5	CAWSEQPETQYF	TGTGCCTGGAGTGAACAGCCCGAGACCCAGTACTTC
TRBV6-5	-	-	TRBJ1-1	CVSSLSPRAEAFF	TGTGTCAGCAGTTTGAGCCCCCGGGCTGAAGCTTTCTTT
TRBV6-2/TRBV6-3	few	-	TRBJ2-5	CASKGAAIQETQYF	TGTGCCAGCAAGGGAGCCGCGATACAAGAGACCCAGTACTTC
TRBV9	many	-	TRBJ2-7	CASSVAASRAYEQYF	TGTGCCAGCAGCGTAGCTGCATCCAGGGCCTACGAGCAGTACTTC
TRBV29-1	-	TRBD1	TRBJ1-1	CSVDRYLEAFF	TGCAGCGTGGACAGGTATTTAGAAGCTTTCTTT
TRBV29-1	many	-	TRBJ2-3	CSVDGGTDTQYF	TGCAGCGTTGATGGGGGCACAGATACGCAGTATTTT
TRBV5-1	many	-	TRBJ2-2	CASSTGQTGELFF	TGCGCCAGCAGTACCGGACAGACCGGGGAGCTGTTTTTT
TRBV27	many	-	TRBJ1-2	CASSPIGGAANYGYTF	TGTGCCAGCAGCCCAATCGGGGGGGCGGCTAACTATGGCTACACCTTC
TRBV4-1	-	-	TRBJ2-7	CASSISGGEQYF	TGCGCCAGCAGCATCAGCGGAGGCGAGCAGTACTTC
TRBV7-2	many	TRBD2	TRBJ2-7	CASSLGLAGGGRGYEQYF	TGTGCCAGCAGCTTAGGGCTAGCGGGAGGAGGGCGCGGGTACGAGCAGTACTTC
TRBV7-2	many	-	TRBJ2-1	CASSLGRSSEQFF	TGTGCCAGCAGCCTCGGGCGGTCCAGTGAGCAGTTCTTC
TRBV27	many	-	TRBJ2-2	CASSFTRTNTGELFF	TGTGCCAGCAGTTTCACTAGAACGAACACCGGGGAGCTGTTTTTT